This T cell receptor (beta chain) comes out of a study of T cell changes during pregnancy in multiple sclerosis (dated 2019 in TCRdb). For context, the study as a whole: In women with multiple sclerosis, the researchers looked at how the T cell repertoire shifted as pregnancy progressed.

With regard to this clone: It has no known antigen specificity. Nothing much larger sits one base from this clone, and base qualities are not available.

Reading the germline V gene (reference sequence) gives CDR1 SEHNR and CDR2 FQNEAQ. The germline ends are 18 bases apart after V is trimmed by 0 bases and J by 4 bases. The CDR3, cysteine through phenylalanine, is 17 amino acids long. Only the CDR3 part of the read is kept: 51 bases, read in frame from the first base. Receptor libraries were prepared by the immunoSEQ multiplex PCR assay. Imported from immuneACCESS, the table was reduced by TCRdb to in-frame sequences with V and J called. These copies leave out some clones; in studies compared against another copy, an unresolved V gene accounts for under half, and the cause of the remainder is not known. This sample has about 130,000 clones in its table, and about 96% of those were observed once. Approximately 0.45% of the sample lies in the top ten.

This clonotype originated in a female donor with multiple sclerosis, enrolled in a pregnancy study. The rearrangement combines TRBV7-9 with TRBJ1-1, with no confidently assigned D gene. The sequencing used peripheral blood, collected after pregnancy. The DNA is TGTGCCAGCAGCTTAGCCCCTACAGCTCCTGACGGCACTGAAGCTTTCTTT. It encodes CASSLAPTAPDGTEAFF.